What follows are 2 T cell receptor beta chains derived from one specimen sequenced in a study of T cells expressing NK-cell markers. TCRdb reprocessed the 5' RACE reads; each CDR3 protein has one entry and no DNA is given. In all, the sample yields about 160,000 distinct CDR3 sequences. The material sequenced was blood T cells: a sorted CD56 or NKG2C T cell subset, CD4+ or CD8+ T cells, or bulk PBMC T cells (not recorded which). Receptors were obtained from a woman between 18 and 70 years old in good health.

This chain links TRBV30 with TRBJ2-2; TCRdb indicates TRBD1, and absent DNA this call remains unverified. Germline V CDR1 and CDR2: GTSNPN, SVGIG (reference sequence). The CDR3 has 16 amino acids. The CDR3 sequence is CAWMFRDRVFAGELFF.

V usage is TRBV27 and J usage is TRBJ1-5. Germline lookup yields CDR1 MNHEY and CDR2 SMNVEV (reference sequence). The CDR3 contains 17 residues. CDR3 amino acids: CASSLSFTSYSNQPQHF.